This is a list of T cell receptor beta chains from one sample in a study of T-cell memory formation after mild COVID-19. Via MiXCR, TCRdb re-called the 5' RACE reads, giving one row per CDR3 protein. Of some 330,000 distinct CDR3 sequences listed, around 21% are singletons. Sequenced input: PBMCs or a T cell subset sorted from them (not recorded which). These TCRs come from an adult woman who had mild COVID-19 (a few samples of this study predate the infection). Cell type and time point are not known. The CDR3 runs from the conserved cysteine through the conserved F or W. D genes are given only for firm matches. A row's size may be missing; if present it is once, few, many or a size class.

clone_size,d_call,v_call,j_call,cdr3_nt,cdr3_aa
NA,NA,TRBV6-5,TRBJ2-7,TGTGCCAGCAGTTACTCGATGGGGGTCGAGCAGTACTTC,CASSYSMGVEQYF
few,TRBD2,TRBV12-3/TRBV12-4,TRBJ2-1,TGTGCCAGCTCTGAAGGACTAGCGGGAGGGAATGAGCAGTTCTTC,CASSEGLAGGNEQFF
many,NA,TRBV3-1,TRBJ2-7,TGTGCCAGCAGCCAGGAACCAATATTCTACGAGCAGTACTTC,CASSQEPIFYEQYF
many,NA,TRBV19,TRBJ2-2,TGTGCCAGCAGTGCCGGGGAGCTGTTTTTT,CASSAGELFF
NA,TRBD2,TRBV5-1,TRBJ2-5,TGCGCCAGCAGGCGGGGGGCCGAAGAGACCCAGTACTTC,CASRRGAEETQYF
NA,TRBD1,TRBV12-3/TRBV12-4,TRBJ1-6,TGTGCCAGCAGTTTTGACAGGGGTATTTCACCCCTCCACTTT,CASSFDRGISPLHF
few,TRBD2,TRBV5-5,TRBJ2-1,TGTGCCAGCAGTCGGACTAGCGGGACTGAGCAGTTCTTC,CASSRTSGTEQFF
few,TRBD1,TRBV5-1,TRBJ1-2,TGCGCCAGCAGCCACGACAGGGGGTATGGCTACACCTTC,CASSHDRGYGYTF
NA,NA,TRBV6-2/TRBV6-3,TRBJ2-1,TGTGCCAGCAGTCGCCTTAGCCAGGAGCAGTTCTTC,CASSRLSQEQFF
NA,NA,TRBV4-1,TRBJ1-1,TGCGCCAGCAGTCGGGACGCCTACACTGAAGCTTTCTTT,CASSRDAYTEAFF
NA,TRBD1,TRBV6-4,TRBJ1-6,TGTGCCAGCAGTGGACAGACAGGGGGCTCACCCCTCCACTTT,CASSGQTGGSPLHF
NA,TRBD1,TRBV6-6,TRBJ2-1,TGTGCCAGCAGTTACCTGGACAGGGGGCGGGATGAGCAGTTCTTC,CASSYLDRGRDEQFF
few,TRBD1,TRBV7-6,TRBJ1-1,TGTGCCAGCAGCTTTGGGACAGGGACCGGAGCTTTCTTT,CASSFGTGTGAFF
NA,NA,TRBV24-1,TRBJ2-1,TGTGCCACCAGTGATTCCGACAGGTACCTAAACAATGAGCAGTTCTTC,CATSDSDRYLNNEQFF
few,TRBD2,TRBV20-1,TRBJ2-1,TGCAGTGCATGTTGTCTAGCGGGAGATGAGCAGTTCTTC,CSACCLAGDEQFF